This TCR beta chain appears in the sequencing data of a study of T cell changes during pregnancy in multiple sclerosis. Germline CDR1 and CDR2: LNHNV and YYDKDF (reference sequence). This CDR3 contains 17 residues. Trimming left V 1 base short and J 4 bases short, with 19 bases between. Clones were read by immunoSEQ multiplex PCR, and TCRdb kept only the in-frame ones, dropping some. This table holds about 89,000 clones, 94% found once. The chain employs TRBV15 and TRBJ1-2; no definite D call. The sample in question was peripheral blood, obtained in the third trimester of pregnancy. The TCR sequence derives from a female donor with multiple sclerosis, enrolled in a pregnancy study. CDR3 in DNA: TGTGCCACCAGCAGAGGAGGGCCCGAGGAGATCCTCTATGGCTACACCTTC. It is translated as CATSRGGPEEILYGYTF.